The 30 T cell receptor beta chains listed next were all sequenced from one sample in a study of OX40 agonist ivuxolimab in advanced cancers. Assay used: immunoSEQ multiplex PCR; TCRdb lists only in-frame clones, some missing. The profile shows about 110,000 clones, roughly 90% of them singletons. The input for sequencing was CD4+ or CD8+ T cells sorted from blood, taken in a trial of the OX40 agonist ivuxolimab. These receptors came from an adult with an advanced solid tumor such as melanoma, head and neck, liver or kidney cancer.

This chain uses TRBV6-5 with TRBJ1-5; no clear D. Per the germline V gene, CDR1 is MNHEY and CDR2 is SVGAGI. Trimming took 6 bases from V and 4 from J, leaving 4 bases between them. The CDR3 consists of 11 residues. The CDR3 here is CASRANQPQHF. The CDR3 coding sequence is TGTGCCAGCAGAGCGAATCAGCCCCAGCATTTT.

The chain couples TRBV15 to TRBJ2-1, with a possible D match to TRBD2 (6 bases). Germline CDR1 LNHNV, CDR2 YYDKDF (reference sequence). V was cut by 3 bases and J by 4 bases, with 19 bases left in between. CDR3 length: 17 amino acids. The CDR3 DNA reads as TGTGCCACCAGCAGCCCCCTGCTTACGGCGGGATACAATGAGCAGTTCTTC. This encodes CATSSPLLTAGYNEQFF.

The chain links TRBV11-2 to TRBJ2-2; 8 positions match TRBD1. Germline V gene sequence: CDR1 SGHAT, CDR2 FQNNGV. This CDR3 comprises 17 residues. V lost 5 bases and J lost 1; bases outside the gene matches: 9. CDR3 region: CASSPHPGTGNTGELFF. CDR3 bases: TGTGCCAGCAGCCCGCATCCTGGGACAGGGAACACCGGGGAGCTGTTTTTT. The entire variable domain, with the rest obtained from reference TRBV11-2 and TRBJ2-2, is as follows: EAGVAQSPRYKIIEKRQSVAFWCNPISGHATLYWYQQILGQGPKLLIQFQNNGVVDDSQLPKDRFSAERLKGVDSTLKIQPAKLEDSAVYLCASSPHPGTGNTGELFFGEGSRLTVL.

The rearrangement joins TRBV11-2 to TRBJ1-3; D ambiguous. Germline CDR1 is SGHAT and CDR2 is FQNNGV. The CDR3 length is 15 residues. V was cut by 0 bases and J by 1 base, with 7 bases left in between. The chain's CDR3 is CASSLDARSGNTIYF. The CDR3 DNA follows: TGTGCCAGCAGCTTAGATGCCAGATCTGGAAACACCATATATTTT.

This clone was found once. This sequence joins TRBV2 and TRBJ2-7; D ambiguous. Germline V gives CDR1 SNHLY, CDR2 FYNNEI. This CDR3 is built from 12 residues. V lost 6 bases, J lost 2 bases, and 8 bases lay in between. The CDR3 here is CASRPATYEQYF. The CDR3 nucleotides are TGTGCCAGCAGGCCGGCTACCTACGAGCAGTACTTC.

CDR3 sequence (DNA): TGTGCCAGCAGCCTACCTTTGAGGGGGCCAACTAATGAAAAACTGTTTTTT. Protein product: CASSLPLRGPTNEKLFF. The chain joins TRBV7-9 to TRBJ1-4; 7 positions agree with TRBD1. V shed 5 bases and J 0 bases; nucleotides not matched to a gene: 9. Germline-derived CDR1 and CDR2 are SEHNR and FQNEAQ (reference sequence). CDR3 length: 17 amino acids.

The V gene is TRBV10-3, the J gene TRBJ2-5; the D gene is possibly TRBD1 (5 bases). The V end was cut by 2 bases, the J end by 4 bases, with 5 bases between. The CDR3 has 12 amino acids. From germline, CDR1 is ENHRY and CDR2 SYGVKD. CDR3 bases: TGTGCCATCAGTGAGCAGGGAGAGACCCAGTACTTC. Protein product: CAISEQGETQYF.

This chain joins TRBV6-6 and TRBJ1-2, with TRBD1 as a possible D gene (6 bases). Germline V gene lookup returns CDR1 MNHNY and CDR2 SVGAGI (reference sequence). CDR3 length: 15 residues. Trimming removed 0 bases at V and 2 bases at J, with 10 bases between. Here the CDR3 DNA reads TGTGCCAGCAGTTACTCACGGGACATCAACTATGGCTACACCTTC. The encoded protein is CASSYSRDINYGYTF.

This CDR3 is CASSLAGPPDNSPLHF. Written as DNA, the CDR3 is TGCGCCAGCAGCTTGGCCGGTCCACCTGATAATTCACCCCTCCACTTT. V usage is TRBV5-1 and J usage is TRBJ1-6; D not resolved. This CDR3 comprises 16 residues. In germline, CDR1 is SGHRS, CDR2 YFSETQ. Trimming shortened V by 0 bases and J by 5 bases, and 12 bases separated the two germline ends.

The DNA for the CDR3 is TGTGCCATTAGGACTAGCGGGAGTGATGAGCAGTTCTTC. Its protein product is CAIRTSGSDEQFF. The V call is TRBV25-1, the J call TRBJ2-1, with 13 positions matching TRBD2. The CDR3 totals 13 residues. J gave up 8 bases and V 10 bases, and 5 bases lay outside the gene matches. Germline CDR1 is MGHDK and CDR2 is SYGVNS.

This clone has only a few counts. The V gene is TRBV6-6, the J gene TRBJ1-5, with D unclear. Germline CDR1 MNHNY, CDR2 SVGAGI (reference sequence). V lost 5 bases and J 6 bases, leaving 8 bases between the germline ends. The CDR3 is made up of 12 amino acids. The CDR3 DNA reads TGTGCCAGCAGTCCTGGGAGTCAGCCCCAGCATTTT. Translation gives CASSPGSQPQHF.

The chain employs TRBV6-1 and TRBJ2-6, with 7 nucleotides matching TRBD1. After removal of 6 bases from V and 2 bases from J, the junction contained 4 bases not matched to a gene. The CDR3 consists of 15 residues. CDR1 MNHNS and CDR2 SASEGT come from the germline V gene. The CDR3 protein is CASRTDRAGANVLTF. Here the CDR3 DNA reads TGTGCCAGCAGAACAGACAGGGCTGGGGCCAACGTCCTGACTTTC.

The chain couples TRBV6-6 to TRBJ1-2; D is ambiguous. V lost 7 bases, J lost 3 bases, and 15 bases lay in between. The CDR3 spans 14 residues. Germline CDR1 is MNHNY and CDR2 is SVGAGI (reference sequence). The CDR3 DNA reads TGTGCCAGCAATTCAGGCGACGGGGACTATGGCTACACCTTC. This translates into CASNSGDGDYGYTF.

The genes are TRBV9 and TRBJ1-2; D remains unclear. Trimming left V 0 bases short and J 2 bases short, with 11 bases between. This CDR3 comprises 15 residues. Germline V gene sequence: CDR1 SGDLS, CDR2 YYNGEE. The DNA for the CDR3 is TGTGCCAGCAGCGTAGACCTGACCTCCAACTATGGCTACACCTTC. This sequence encodes CASSVDLTSNYGYTF.

A single count supports this clone. V is TRBV14 and J is TRBJ2-7; D gene unclear. From germline, CDR1 is SGHDN and CDR2 FVKESK. V was cut by 4 bases and J by 0 bases, with 16 bases left in between. The CDR3 sequence is 16 residues long. CDR3 amino acids: CASSPSWSTISYEQYF. CDR3 DNA: TGTGCCAGCAGCCCCTCTTGGTCAACCATCTCCTACGAGCAGTACTTC.

This chain uses TRBV6-5 with TRBJ1-1, with D possibly being TRBD1 (5 bases). Trimming stripped 5 bases from V and 1 base from J, with 14 bases between. The CDR3 is 15 amino acids. Germline lookup yields CDR1 MNHEY and CDR2 SVGAGI. The CDR3 is CASSTGPNQNTEAFF. DNA for the CDR3: TGTGCCAGCAGTACAGGACCGAACCAGAACACTGAAGCTTTCTTT.

V gene TRBV6-1 combines with J gene TRBJ2-7; D gene ambiguous. CDR1 and CDR2 from the germline V gene are MNHNS and SASEGT. The length of the CDR3 is 13 residues. Trimming took 2 bases from V and 2 from J, leaving 7 bases between them. Here the CDR3 reads CASSEPGTYEQYF. DNA of the CDR3: TGTGCCAGCAGTGAACCAGGTACCTACGAGCAGTACTTC.

This clone was observed once. The genes are TRBV5-1 and TRBJ2-1; no firm D call. Between the trimmed V and J ends, which lost 3 bases and 6 bases, there was a span of 10 bases. CDR1 and CDR2 from the germline V gene are SGHRS and YFSETQ. The CDR3 spans 13 residues. CDR3 residues: CASSSRPANEQFF. In DNA form, the CDR3 reads TGCGCCAGCAGCTCCCGCCCGGCCAATGAGCAGTTCTTC.

Only one count was recorded for this clone. The chain has TRBV2 and TRBJ1-4; D not certain. The CDR3 consists of 19 residues. CDR1 is SNHLY, CDR2 FYNNEI, per germline. V lost 1 base, J lost 8 bases, and 26 bases lay in between. The CDR3 sequence is CASSEGFAQAAAEREKLFF. DNA for the CDR3: TGTGCCAGCAGTGAAGGTTTCGCCCAGGCCGCAGCAGAGCGGGAAAAACTGTTTTTT.

The rearrangement links TRBV11-2 to TRBJ1-1; D uncertain. The CDR3 length is 14 residues. Germline V gene data show CDR1 as SGHAT and CDR2 as FQNNGV. Trimming removed 5 bases from V and 1 base from J, with 11 bases in between. The CDR3 nucleotides read TGTGCCAGCAGCCCCCGCCGGCCGAACACTGAAGCTTTCTTT. Amino acid sequence: CASSPRRPNTEAFF. The full variable domain, with the rest looked up from reference TRBV11-2 and TRBJ1-1, is EAGVAQSPRYKIIEKRQSVAFWCNPISGHATLYWYQQILGQGPKLLIQFQNNGVVDDSQLPKDRFSAERLKGVDSTLKIQPAKLEDSAVYLCASSPRRPNTEAFFGQGTRLTVV.

The chain carries TRBV30 and TRBJ1-5; D uncertain. CDR3 length: 12 residues. Trimming removed 4 bases at V and 4 bases at J, with 8 bases between. Per germline, CDR1 GTSNPN and CDR2 SVGIG (reference sequence). The CDR3 loop is CAWTEGNQPQHF. CDR3 nucleotides: TGTGCCTGGACCGAAGGGAATCAGCCCCAGCATTTT.

This rearrangement joins TRBV9 to TRBJ2-1; TRBD2 aligns across 8 bases. Trimming at V came to 2 bases and at J to 2 bases, leaving 3 bases not matched to a gene. Germline values: CDR1 SGDLS, CDR2 YYNGEE. There are 15 residues in the CDR3. The chain's CDR3 is CASSVSGRTYNEQFF. The CDR3 DNA reads as TGTGCCAGCAGCGTGAGCGGGAGAACCTACAATGAGCAGTTCTTC.

The rearrangement uses TRBV5-1 and TRBJ2-1; a weak D match, TRBD2 (6 bases). Germline CDR1 and CDR2: SGHRS and YFSETQ. This CDR3 has 15 residues. V lost 2 bases and J lost 2, with 11 bases in between. The DNA of the CDR3 is TGCGCCAGCAGCTTAGATAGCGGAACCTACAATGAGCAGTTCTTC. This translates into CASSLDSGTYNEQFF.

The rearrangement uses TRBV27 and TRBJ1-2, with 8 bases aligning to TRBD1. Germline lookup yields CDR1 MNHEY and CDR2 SMNVEV (reference sequence). The CDR3 is 15 amino acids. Losses at the gene ends were 6 bases for V and 6 bases for J; bases not matched to a gene: 12. The CDR3 region has the DNA TGTGCCAGCAGCCCACTCGGACAGGGCAGTAATGGCTACACCTTC. Protein sequence: CASSPLGQGSNGYTF.

V usage is TRBV4-2 and J usage is TRBJ2-7, with D perhaps TRBD1 (5 bases). The CDR3 sequence is 13 residues long. V was shortened by 5 bases and J by 7 bases, with 15 bases between the two germline ends. Germline CDR1 is LGHNA and CDR2 is YNFKEQ. DNA of the CDR3: TGTGCCAGCAGCTTGGGGCCCAGGGTAGAGCAGTACTTC. Protein: CASSLGPRVEQYF.

DNA of the CDR3: TGCAGCGTTCCGAGGTCGACGAACACCGGGGAGCTGTTTTTT. Its protein product is CSVPRSTNTGELFF. This sequence joins TRBV29-1 and TRBJ2-2; no definite D call. From germline, CDR1 is SQVTM and CDR2 ANQGSEA. V was pared by 5 bases and J by 0 bases, with 10 bases between. The length of the CDR3 is 14 residues.

J is TRBJ1-3 and V is TRBV30; D call uncertain. Trimming removed 0 bases at V and 0 bases at J, with 6 bases between. The CDR3 extends over 14 amino acids. Per the germline V gene, CDR1 is GTSNPN and CDR2 is SVGIG (reference sequence). The CDR3, as DNA: TGTGCCTGGAGTGTAGACTTCTCTGGAAACACCATATATTTT. Translated: CAWSVDFSGNTIYF. The variable domain in full, completed from reference TRBV30 and TRBJ1-3, reads SQTIHQWPATLVQPVGSPLSLECTVEGTSNPNLYWYRQAAGRGLQLLFYSVGIGQISSEVPQNLSASRPQDRQFILSSKKLLLSDSGFYLCAWSVDFSGNTIYFGEGSWLTVV.

V and J are TRBV18 and TRBJ1-1; D might be TRBD1 (5 bases). Germline lookup yields CDR1 KGHSH and CDR2 LQKENI. The germline V and J ends were trimmed by 6 bases and 0 bases, with 11 bases remaining between them. The CDR3 spans 14 residues. CDR3 sequence reads: CASSSGDLNTEAFF. For the CDR3, the DNA is TGTGCCAGCTCCTCGGGGGATTTGAACACTGAAGCTTTCTTT.

Concerning this clone: Other DNA sequences from this sample encode an identical CDR3 as well. The chain employs TRBV11-3 and TRBJ2-3, with 10 bases lining up with TRBD2. The germline gives CDR1 SGHNT, CDR2 YENEEA. Trimming removed 5 bases from V and 3 bases from J; junction bases left unmatched: 8. CDR3 length: 16 residues. CDR3 sequence reads: CASSARLAGPTDTQYF. The CDR3 DNA sequence: TGTGCCAGCAGCGCTCGACTAGCGGGCCCTACAGATACGCAGTATTTT.

This chain links TRBV11-3 with TRBJ2-7; either TRBD1 or TRBD2 may supply D (6 bases each). The CDR3 extends over 13 amino acids. Germline lookup yields CDR1 SGHNT and CDR2 YENEEA. The V end was cut by 2 bases, the J end by 3 bases, with 8 bases between. The CDR3 DNA follows: TGTGCCAGCAGCTTAAGGGGGGACTACGAGCAGTACTTC. Protein: CASSLRGDYEQYF.